This TCR beta chain was observed in a study of beta chain features in type 1 diabetes. CDR1 is DFQATT and CDR2 is SNEGSKA in the germline V gene (reference sequence). The CDR3 length is 11 residues. J lost 5 bases, V lost 6 bases, and 2 bases had no gene match. Expressed TCRB transcripts were sequenced because the entire RNA isolate underwent reverse transcription. Sequencing was performed with immunoSEQ multiplex PCR; in TCRdb, only in-frame clones are kept and a portion is missing. The sample consists of approximately 730,000 clones, around an eighth of them appearing once. General study findings and limits: TCRB CDR3 length was moderately but significantly reduced in all four CD4+ subsets of Type 1 diabetes patients.

This clone was found a few times. Its antigen is as yet unknown. The J gene is TRBJ2-5, the V gene TRBV20-1; the match to TRBD2 covers 8 bases. Sequenced input: naive CD4+ T cells from blood. This TCR was sampled from a man aged 18 to 29 with type 1 diabetes. The CDR3 sequence: CSAQRGETQYF. Written as DNA, the CDR3 is TGCAGTGCCCAGCGGGGGGAGACCCAGTACTTC.